The T cell receptor beta chain described here comes from a study of T cell changes during pregnancy in multiple sclerosis. Sequenced by immunoSEQ multiplex PCR; TCRdb stores in-frame clones only, minus some. The repertoire holds 65,000 to 85,000 clones, roughly 91% seen once, with 0.25% to 0.3% in the top ten. After removal of 6 bases from V and 3 bases from J, the junction contained 5 bases not matched to a gene. Germline V gene lookup returns CDR1 LGHNA and CDR2 YNFKEQ. This CDR3 spans 15 amino acids. The rearrangement joins TRBV4-2 to TRBJ2-5; 12 nucleotides match TRBD2. This receptor was identified in a female donor with multiple sclerosis, enrolled in a pregnancy study. The input for sequencing was CD4+ T cells from peripheral blood mononuclear cells, taken after pregnancy. DNA of the CDR3: TGTGCCAGCAGTCTAGCGGGAGGGCCGGAAGAGACCCAGTACTTC. The encoded protein is CASSLAGGPEETQYF.